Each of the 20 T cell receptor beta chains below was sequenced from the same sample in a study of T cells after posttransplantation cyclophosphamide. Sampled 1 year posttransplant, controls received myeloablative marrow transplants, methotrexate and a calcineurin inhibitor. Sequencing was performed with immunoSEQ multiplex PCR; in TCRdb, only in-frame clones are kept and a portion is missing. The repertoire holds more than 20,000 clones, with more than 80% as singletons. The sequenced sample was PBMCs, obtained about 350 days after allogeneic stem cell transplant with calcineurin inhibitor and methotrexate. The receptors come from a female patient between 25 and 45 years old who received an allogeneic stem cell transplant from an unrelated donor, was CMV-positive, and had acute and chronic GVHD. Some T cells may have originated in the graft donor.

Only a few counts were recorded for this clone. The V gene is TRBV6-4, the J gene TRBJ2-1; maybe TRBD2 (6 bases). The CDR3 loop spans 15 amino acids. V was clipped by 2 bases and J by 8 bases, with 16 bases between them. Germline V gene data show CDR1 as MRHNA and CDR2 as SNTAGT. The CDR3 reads CASSDGETGGDEQFF. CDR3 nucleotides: TGTGCCAGCAGTGACGGGGAGACCGGAGGGGATGAGCAGTTCTTC.

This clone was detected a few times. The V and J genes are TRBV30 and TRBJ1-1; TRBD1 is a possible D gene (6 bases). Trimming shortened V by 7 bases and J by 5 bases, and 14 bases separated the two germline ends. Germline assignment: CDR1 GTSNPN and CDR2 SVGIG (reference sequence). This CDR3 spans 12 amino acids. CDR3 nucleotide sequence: TGTGCCTCCAACAGGGATGGGACTGAAGCTTTCTTT. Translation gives CASNRDGTEAFF. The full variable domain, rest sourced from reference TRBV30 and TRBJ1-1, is SQTIHQWPATLVQPVGSPLSLECTVEGTSNPNLYWYRQAAGRGLQLLFYSVGIGQISSEVPQNLSASRPQDRQFILSSKKLLLSDSGFYLCASNRDGTEAFFGQGTRLTVV.

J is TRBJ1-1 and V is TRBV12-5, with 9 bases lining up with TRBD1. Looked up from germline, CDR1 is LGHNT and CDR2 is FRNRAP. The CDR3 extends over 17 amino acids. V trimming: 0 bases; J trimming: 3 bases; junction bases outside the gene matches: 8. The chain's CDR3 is CASGLVPGQGVDTEAFF. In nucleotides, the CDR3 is TGTGCTAGTGGTTTGGTCCCGGGACAGGGAGTGGACACTGAAGCTTTCTTT.

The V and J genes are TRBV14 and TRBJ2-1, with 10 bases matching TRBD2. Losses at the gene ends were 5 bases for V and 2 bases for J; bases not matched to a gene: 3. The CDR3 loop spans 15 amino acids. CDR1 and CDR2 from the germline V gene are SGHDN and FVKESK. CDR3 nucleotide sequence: TGTGCCAGCAGCTGGACTAGCGGACCCTACAATGAGCAGTTCTTC. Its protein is CASSWTSGPYNEQFF.

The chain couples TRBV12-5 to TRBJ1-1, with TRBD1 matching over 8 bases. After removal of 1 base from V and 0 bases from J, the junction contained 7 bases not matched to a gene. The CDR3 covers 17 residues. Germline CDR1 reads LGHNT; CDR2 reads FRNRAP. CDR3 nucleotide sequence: TGTGCTAGTGGTTTGGGGACAGGGCTAATTATGAACACTGAAGCTTTCTTT. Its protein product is CASGLGTGLIMNTEAFF.

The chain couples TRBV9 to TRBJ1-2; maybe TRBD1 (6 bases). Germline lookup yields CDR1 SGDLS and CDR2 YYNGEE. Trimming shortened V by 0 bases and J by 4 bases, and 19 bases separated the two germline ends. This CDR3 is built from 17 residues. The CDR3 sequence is CASSVEAEGRGGYGYTF. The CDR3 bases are TGTGCCAGCAGCGTAGAGGCCGAGGGCAGGGGTGGCTATGGCTACACCTTC.

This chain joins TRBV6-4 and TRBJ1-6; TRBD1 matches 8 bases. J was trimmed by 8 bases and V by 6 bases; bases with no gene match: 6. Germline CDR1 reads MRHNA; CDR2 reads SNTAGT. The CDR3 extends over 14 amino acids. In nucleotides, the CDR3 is TGTGCCAGCAGACTCGACAGGGGCGATTCACCCCTCCACTTT. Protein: CASRLDRGDSPLHF.

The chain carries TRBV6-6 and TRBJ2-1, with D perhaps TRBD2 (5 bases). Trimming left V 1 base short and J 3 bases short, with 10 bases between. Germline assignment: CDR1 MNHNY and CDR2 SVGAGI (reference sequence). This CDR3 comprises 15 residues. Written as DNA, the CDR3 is TGTGCCAGCAGTTACTTAAGCGGAAACTACAATGAGCAGTTCTTC. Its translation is CASSYLSGNYNEQFF.

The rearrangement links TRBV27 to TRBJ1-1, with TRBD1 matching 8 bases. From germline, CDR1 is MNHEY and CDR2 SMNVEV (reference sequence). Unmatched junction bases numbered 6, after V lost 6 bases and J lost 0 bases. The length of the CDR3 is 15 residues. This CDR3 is CASRNRQGMNTEAFF. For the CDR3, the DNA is TGTGCCAGCAGAAACAGACAGGGGATGAACACTGAAGCTTTCTTT.

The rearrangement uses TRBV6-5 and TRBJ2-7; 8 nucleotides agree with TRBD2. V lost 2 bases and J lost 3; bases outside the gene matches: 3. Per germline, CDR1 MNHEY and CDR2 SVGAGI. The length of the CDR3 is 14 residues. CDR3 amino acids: CASSYQRESYEQYV. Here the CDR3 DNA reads TGTGCCAGCAGTTACCAGCGGGAGAGCTACGAGCAGTACGTC.

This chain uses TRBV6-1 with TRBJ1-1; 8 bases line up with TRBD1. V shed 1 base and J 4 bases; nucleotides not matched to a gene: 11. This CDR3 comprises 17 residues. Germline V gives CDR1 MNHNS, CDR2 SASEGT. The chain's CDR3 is CASSEVGTGLEGTEAFF. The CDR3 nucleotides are TGTGCCAGCAGTGAAGTTGGGACAGGCCTTGAAGGCACTGAAGCTTTCTTT.

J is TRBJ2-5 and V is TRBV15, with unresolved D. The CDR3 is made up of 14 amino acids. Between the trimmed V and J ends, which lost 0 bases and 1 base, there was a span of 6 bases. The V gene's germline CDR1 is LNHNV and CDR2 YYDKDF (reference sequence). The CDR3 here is CATSREAFQETQYF. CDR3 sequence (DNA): TGTGCCACCAGCAGAGAAGCGTTCCAAGAGACCCAGTACTTC.

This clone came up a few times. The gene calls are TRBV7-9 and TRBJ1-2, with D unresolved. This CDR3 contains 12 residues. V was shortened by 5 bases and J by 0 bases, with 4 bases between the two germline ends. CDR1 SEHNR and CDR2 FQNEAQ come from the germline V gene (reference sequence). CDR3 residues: CASSTTNYGYTF. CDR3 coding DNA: TGTGCCAGCAGCACTACTAACTATGGCTACACCTTC.

This chain's CDR3 is CASSLSGERGTEAFF. CDR3 DNA: TGTGCCAGCAGCCTCAGTGGGGAGCGGGGCACTGAAGCTTTCTTT. The J gene is TRBJ1-1, the V gene TRBV11-3; no clear D gene. Germline CDR1 SGHNT, CDR2 YENEEA. The CDR3 spans 15 residues. V lost 5 bases to trimming and J lost 4 bases, with 17 bases between them.

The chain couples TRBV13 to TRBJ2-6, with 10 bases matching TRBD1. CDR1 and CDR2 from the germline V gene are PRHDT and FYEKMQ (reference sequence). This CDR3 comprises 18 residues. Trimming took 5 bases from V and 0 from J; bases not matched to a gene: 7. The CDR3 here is CASSLTGTGVSGANVLTF. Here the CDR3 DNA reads TGTGCCAGCAGCCTTACCGGGACAGGGGTCTCTGGGGCCAACGTCCTGACTTTC.

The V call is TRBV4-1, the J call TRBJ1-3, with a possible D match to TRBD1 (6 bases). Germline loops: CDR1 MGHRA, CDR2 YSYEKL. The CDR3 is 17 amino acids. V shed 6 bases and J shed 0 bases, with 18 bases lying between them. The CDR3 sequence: CASSTSRQESSGNTIYF. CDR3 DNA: TGCGCCAGCAGTACCTCACGACAGGAAAGCTCTGGAAACACCATATATTTT.

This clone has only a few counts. The CDR3 region is CASSFHRLFF. CDR3 DNA: TGTGCCAGCAGTTTCCACAGGTTGTTTTTT. This chain links TRBV27 with TRBJ1-4; D might be TRBD1 (5 bases). The germline V gene encodes CDR1 MNHEY and CDR2 SMNVEV (reference sequence). This CDR3 comprises 10 residues. V shed 3 bases and J shed 15 bases, with 8 bases lying between them. Together with reference TRBV27 and TRBJ1-4, the CDR3 gives the full variable domain: EAQVTQNPRYLITVTGKKLTVTCSQNMNHEYMSWYRQDPGLGLRQIYYSMNVEVTDKGDVPEGYKVSRKEKRNFPLILESPSPNQTSLYFCASSFHRLFFGSGTQLSVL.

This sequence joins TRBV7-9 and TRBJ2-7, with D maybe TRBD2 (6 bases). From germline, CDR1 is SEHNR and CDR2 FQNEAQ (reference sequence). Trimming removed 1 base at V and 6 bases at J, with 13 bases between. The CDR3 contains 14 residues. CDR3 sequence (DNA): TGTGCCAGCAGCTTAGGCGGGACTGTGGGCGAGCAGTACGTC. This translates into CASSLGGTVGEQYV.

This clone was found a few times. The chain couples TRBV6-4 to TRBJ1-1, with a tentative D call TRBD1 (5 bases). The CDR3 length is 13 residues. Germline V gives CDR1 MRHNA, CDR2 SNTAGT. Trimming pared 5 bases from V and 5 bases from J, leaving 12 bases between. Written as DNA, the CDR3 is TGTGCCAGCAGTCCCCAGGGAGGGACTGAAGCTTTCTTT. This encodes CASSPQGGTEAFF.

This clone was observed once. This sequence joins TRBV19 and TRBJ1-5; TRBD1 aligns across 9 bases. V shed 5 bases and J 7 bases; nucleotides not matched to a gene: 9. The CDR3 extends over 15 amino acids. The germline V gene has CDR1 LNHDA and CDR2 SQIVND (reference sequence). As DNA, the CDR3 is TGTGCCAGTAGTCCCAGACAGGGGGTACAACAGCCCCAGCATTTT. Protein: CASSPRQGVQQPQHF.